Listed here is a single TCR beta chain. The sample comes from a study of CD8 T cells in Susac syndrome. V was pared by 7 bases and J by 0 bases, with 7 bases of the junction left unmatched. The CDR3 spans 17 residues. Germline V CDR1 and CDR2: SGHAT, FQNNGV. RNA amounts of roughly 0.45 to 1 ug underwent reverse transcription with random hexamers. MiXCR was run by TCRdb on the immunoSEQ multiplex PCR reads, yielding one entry per CDR3 protein. The sample gives more than 250,000 distinct CDR3 sequences, around 92% of which show up once; 0.065% is in the top ten. The chain has TRBV11-2 and TRBJ2-6; TRBD1 aligns across 9 bases. The sequenced material came from CD4+ T cells from PBMCs. The TCR originated in a human donor with multiple sclerosis. CDR3 coding DNA: TGTGCCAGCATCACGAGGGACAGGGACTCTGGGGCCAACGTCCTGACTTTC. It encodes CASITRDRDSGANVLTF. The full variable domain, rest sourced from reference TRBV11-2 and TRBJ2-6, is EAGVAQSPRYKIIEKRQSVAFWCNPISGHATLYWYQQILGQGPKLLIQFQNNGVVDDSQLPKDRFSAERLKGVDSTLKIQPAKLEDSAVYLCASITRDRDSGANVLTFGAGSRLTVL.